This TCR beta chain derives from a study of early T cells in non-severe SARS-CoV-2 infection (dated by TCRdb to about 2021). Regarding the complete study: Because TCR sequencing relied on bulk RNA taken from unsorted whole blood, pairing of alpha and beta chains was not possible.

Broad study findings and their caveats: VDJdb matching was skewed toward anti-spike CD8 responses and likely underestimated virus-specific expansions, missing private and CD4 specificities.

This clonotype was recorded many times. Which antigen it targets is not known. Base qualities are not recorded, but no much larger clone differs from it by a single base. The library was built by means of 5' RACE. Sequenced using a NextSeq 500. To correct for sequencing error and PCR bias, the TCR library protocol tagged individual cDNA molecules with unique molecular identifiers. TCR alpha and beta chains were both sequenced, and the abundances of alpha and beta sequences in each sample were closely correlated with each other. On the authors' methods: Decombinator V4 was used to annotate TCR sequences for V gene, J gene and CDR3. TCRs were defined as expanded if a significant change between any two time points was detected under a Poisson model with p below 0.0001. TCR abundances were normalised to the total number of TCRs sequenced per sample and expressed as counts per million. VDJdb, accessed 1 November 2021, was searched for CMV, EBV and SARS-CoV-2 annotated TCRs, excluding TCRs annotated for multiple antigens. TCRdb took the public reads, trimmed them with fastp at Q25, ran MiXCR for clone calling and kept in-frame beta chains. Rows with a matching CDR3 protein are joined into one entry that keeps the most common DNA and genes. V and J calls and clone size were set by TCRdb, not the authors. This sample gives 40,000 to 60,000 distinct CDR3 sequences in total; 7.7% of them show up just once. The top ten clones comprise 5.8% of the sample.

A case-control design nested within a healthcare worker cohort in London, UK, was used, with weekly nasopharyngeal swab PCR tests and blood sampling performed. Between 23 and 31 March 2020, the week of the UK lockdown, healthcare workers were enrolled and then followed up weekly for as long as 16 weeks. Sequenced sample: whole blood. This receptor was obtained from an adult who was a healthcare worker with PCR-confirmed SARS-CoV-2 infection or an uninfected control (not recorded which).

For the CDR3, the sequence is CSARDLRQGTGWNTEAFF. The sequenced DNA: TGCAGTGCTAGAGATCTCCGACAGGGGACTGGTTGGAACACTGAAGCTTTCTTT. The sequence links TRBV20-1 to TRBJ1-1; 8 junctional bases match TRBD1. Taken from cysteine to phenylalanine, the CDR3 has 18 residues. Here the CDR3 DNA is all that survives: 54 bases in frame from base 1. The V end gives up 0 bases and the J end 1 base, leaving 13 bases in the junction not matched to a gene. Looking up the germline V gene (reference sequence) yields CDR1 DFQATT and CDR2 SNEGSKA.